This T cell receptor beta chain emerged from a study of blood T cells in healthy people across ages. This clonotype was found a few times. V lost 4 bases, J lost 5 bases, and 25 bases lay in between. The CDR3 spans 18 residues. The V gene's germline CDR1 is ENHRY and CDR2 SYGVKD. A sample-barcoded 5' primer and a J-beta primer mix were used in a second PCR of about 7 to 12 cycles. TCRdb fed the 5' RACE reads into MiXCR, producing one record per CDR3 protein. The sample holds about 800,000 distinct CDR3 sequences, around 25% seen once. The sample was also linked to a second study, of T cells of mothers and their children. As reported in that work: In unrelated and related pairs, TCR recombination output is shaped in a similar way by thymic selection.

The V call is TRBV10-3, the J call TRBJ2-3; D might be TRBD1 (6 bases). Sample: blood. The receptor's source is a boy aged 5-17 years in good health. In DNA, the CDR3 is TGTGCCATCAGTGGAGTTCGGCCCGGATCAGGGGCTAGAGATACGCAGTATTTT. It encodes CAISGVRPGSGARDTQYF.